This TCR beta chain appears in the sequencing data of a study of pediatric ulcerative colitis. Study conclusions and caveats: No controls had the two rectal clonotypes shared by ulcerative colitis patients. Blood-rectal clonal overlap within each person was significantly higher in ulcerative colitis patients than controls.

The CDR3 has 15 residues. V shed 2 bases and J 3 bases; nucleotides not matched to a gene: 5. Looked up from germline, CDR1 is MNHNS and CDR2 is SASEGT. Data came from immunoSEQ multiplex PCR; TCRdb stores just in-frame clones and leaves some out. Found here are some 57,000 clones, 85% to 90% of them singletons; the top ten hold approximately 1.5%. In this sample, this clone turned up once. Its antigen remains unknown. The sample was blood. V and J are TRBV6-1 and TRBJ2-7; 9 nucleotides match TRBD2. The origin of this receptor is a boy under 18 who was a control in a study of pediatric ulcerative colitis. CDR3 loop: CASSERGRAFYEQYF. In nucleotides, the CDR3 is TGTGCCAGCAGTGAACGCGGGAGGGCCTTCTACGAGCAGTACTTC.